This TCR beta chain originates from a study of blood T cells in healthy people across ages. As regards this clonotype: Its antigen is unidentified.

Samples had at least 6 million PBMCs isolated from them. The CDR3 runs to 15 residues. From germline, CDR1 is SGHNT and CDR2 YYREEE (reference sequence). Losses at the gene ends were 0 bases for V and 8 bases for J; bases not matched to a gene: 8. A second PCR of 7 to 11 cycles used a sample-barcoded 5' primer and a J-beta primer mix. TCRdb itself ran the 5' RACE reads through MiXCR, one entry per CDR3 protein. The repertoire holds about 1.1 million distinct CDR3 sequences, with more than 30% as singletons. Overall study findings and caveats: Observed TCR beta diversity showed a strong correlation with the percentage of naive T cells as measured by flow cytometry. The unsorted PBMCs prevented any conclusive comparison of naive versus antigen-experienced cells.

Sample: blood. This receptor was taken from a man aged 18 to 30 in good health. The chain uses TRBV5-4 and TRBJ2-1; 7 bases align to TRBD2. The CDR3 DNA follows: TGTGCCAGCAGCTTGGCCAAGGGAGGGGTCGATGAGCAGTTCTTC. It encodes CASSLAKGGVDEQFF.